This T cell receptor (beta chain) was sequenced for a study of shared clonotypes between healthy human individuals. Study-level findings and limits: Sharing across a handful of donors was seen in around 5% of naive CD4 clonotypes. Clonotype sharing among donors was thought likely to change with sequencing depth. Sampling covered nothing but blood. Tissue TCR repertoires likely differ from those found in blood. In having few donors, the study represented limited genetic and exposure-history diversity.

Sequencing used immunoSEQ multiplex PCR; TCRdb keeps in-frame clones, though not all of them. The profile shows some 1,100,000 clones, about 84% of them singletons. Per the germline V gene, CDR1 is SGHAT and CDR2 is FQNNGV. V shed 5 bases and J shed 1 base, with 21 bases lying between them. This CDR3 has 18 amino acids. As for this clone: The antigen is unknown.

The sequenced sample consisted of memory CD4+ T cells from PBMCs. Subset reported: CD45RA-negative fraction. The clonotype was recovered from a man between 18 and 29 years old in good health. Some clones in this sample may be carry-over from other donors' samples. The chain recombines TRBV11-2 with TRBJ2-1; tentatively, D is TRBD1 (8 bases). CDR3 sequence (DNA): TGTGCCAGCAGCCCCCGCGGCTCACAGGGGGGGTCCTACAATGAGCAGTTCTTC. It encodes CASSPRGSQGGSYNEQFF.